This T cell receptor (beta chain) was recovered during a study of cytotoxic CD8 clonotypes in ibrutinib-treated CLL. About the study: Partial response was seen in around 25 patients and complete response in 2; after median about six years, about 15 stayed remitted, around 12 progressed.

As to this clone: Its target is unknown.

Study-level points and caveats: Starting clonality was above that of age-matched healthy donors and tracked circulating CD8+ T-cell counts.

Deep sequencing aimed at 1 in 200,000 to 1 in 1 million T cells' resolution. Produced via immunoSEQ multiplex PCR; TCRdb's table is partial and in-frame only. The sample lists more than 110,000 clones, 80% occurring once. The length of the CDR3 is 14 residues. CDR1 is MNHEY and CDR2 is SVGAGI in the germline V gene. Trimming pared 5 bases from V and 2 bases from J, leaving 13 bases between. This TCR came from a human donor with chronic lymphocytic leukemia. V is TRBV6-5 and J is TRBJ2-7, with D possibly being TRBD1 (5 bases). Sample: PBMCs, taken after 36 months of ibrutinib treatment. CDR3 DNA: TGTGCCAGCAGTGAGTATGGGGCCCCCTACGAGCAGTACTTC. As protein: CASSEYGAPYEQYF.